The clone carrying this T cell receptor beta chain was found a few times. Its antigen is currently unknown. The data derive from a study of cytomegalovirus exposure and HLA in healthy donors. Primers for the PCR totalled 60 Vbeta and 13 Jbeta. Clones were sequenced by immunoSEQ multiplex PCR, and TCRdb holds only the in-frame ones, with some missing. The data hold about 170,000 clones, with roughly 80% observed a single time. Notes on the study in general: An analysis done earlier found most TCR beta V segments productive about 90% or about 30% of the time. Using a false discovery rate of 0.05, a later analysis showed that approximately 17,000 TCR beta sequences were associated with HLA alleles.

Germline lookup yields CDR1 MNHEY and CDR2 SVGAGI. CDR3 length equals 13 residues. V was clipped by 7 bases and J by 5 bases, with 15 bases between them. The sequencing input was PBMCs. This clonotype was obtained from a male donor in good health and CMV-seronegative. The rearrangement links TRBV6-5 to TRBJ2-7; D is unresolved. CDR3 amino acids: CASNPSGSDEQYF. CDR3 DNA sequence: TGTGCCAGCAATCCTTCGGGTTCAGACGAGCAGTACTTC.